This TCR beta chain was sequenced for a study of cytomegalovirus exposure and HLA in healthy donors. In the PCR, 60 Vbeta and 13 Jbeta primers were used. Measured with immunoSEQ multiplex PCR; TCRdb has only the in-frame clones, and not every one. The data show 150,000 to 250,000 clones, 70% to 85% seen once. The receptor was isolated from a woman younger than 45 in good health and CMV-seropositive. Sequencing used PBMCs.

CDR3 in amino acids: CASSATNTDGNTIYF. DNA for the CDR3: TGTGCCAGCAGCGCAACAAATACCGATGGAAACACCATATATTTT. The V gene is TRBV9, the J gene TRBJ1-3; D is undetermined. CDR1 SGDLS and CDR2 YYNGEE come from the germline V gene. The V gene lost 3 bases and the J gene lost 3 bases, with 13 bases spanning the gap. The CDR3 totals 15 residues.